This TCR beta chain was retrieved from a study of T cells in Graves' hyperthyroidism and ophthalmopathy. Points from the study as a whole: Most thyroid clonotypes expanded above 0.001 appeared in blood too. Onset of ophthalmopathy came a median approximately 6 months after the model predicted it.

A word on this clonotype: Its antigen remains unidentified.

TCR beta CDR3 regions were amplified from RNA transcripts. HTBI primers were the set used in a first-round RT-PCR of the TCR CDR3. TCRdb itself ran the multiplex PCR reads through MiXCR, one entry per CDR3 protein. The sample lists almost 600,000 distinct CDR3 sequences; more than 45% were seen once. The trim removed 3 bases at V and 6 bases at J, leaving 12 bases unmatched. CDR3 length equals 16 residues. The germline V gene encodes CDR1 SGDLS and CDR2 YYNGEE. The V and J genes are TRBV9 and TRBJ1-2, with TRBD1 matching 9 bases. The source of this sequence is a woman under 30 with Graves' hyperthyroidism. Sequenced input: peripheral blood or thyroid tissue (not recorded which). The CDR3 loop reads CASSAPGQGYEHGYTF. DNA of the CDR3: TGTGCCAGCAGCGCACCGGGACAGGGTTACGAGCATGGCTACACCTTC.